This T cell receptor beta chain comes out of a study of T cell responses to AZD1222 COVID-19 vaccine. Findings and limits, study-wide: Regions 160-218 and 743-854 held dominance among vaccine-associated CD4 TCRs, which spanned spike.

As for this clone: The target antigen is unknown.

Trimming pared 3 bases from V and 0 bases from J, leaving 11 bases between. The germline V gene has CDR1 KGHSH and CDR2 LQKENI. This CDR3 is 16 amino acids long. TCRdb's copy holds only in-frame clones and misses some; the assay was immunoSEQ multiplex PCR. The sample holds roughly 67,000 clones; about 80% are singletons and the top ten take about 12%. Here the sequenced sample was peripheral blood, taken on day 0 of AZD1222 vaccination. The receptor's source is an adult in good health. The chain links TRBV18 to TRBJ2-2; D perhaps matches TRBD2 (6 bases). The CDR3 coding sequence is TGTGCCAGCTCACCGAGGAGGGGCGCGAACACCGGGGAGCTGTTTTTT. It specifies CASSPRRGANTGELFF.